Listed here are 24 T cell receptor beta chains from one sample, sequenced in a study of CD8+CD57+ T cells in acquired aplastic anemia. Investigators profiled TCR beta VDJ and CDR3 from genomic DNA template. TCRdb re-derived calls from the reads in MiXCR, one entry per CDR3 protein. The sample comprises about 180,000 distinct CDR3 sequences, nearly 50% of which are singletons, and about an eighth rests with the top ten. By flow cytometry, patients selected for sequencing had shown an expansion of CD8+CD57+ cells. What was sequenced was sorted CD4+, CD8+, or CD8+CD57+ T cells (not recorded which) from PBMCs. Every receptor here comes from a human donor with aplastic anemia.

V is TRBV7-8 and J is TRBJ2-5; 9 nucleotides align to TRBD1. V was clipped by 8 bases and J by 4 bases; unmatched bases: 8. Germline V gene data show CDR1 as SGHVS and CDR2 as FQNEAQ. The CDR3 runs 14 residues. This CDR3 reads CASGIQGAPETQYF. For the CDR3, the DNA is TGTGCCAGCGGTATACAGGGGGCCCCAGAGACCCAGTACTTC.

The chain has TRBV6-2 or TRBV6-3 and TRBJ2-7; D unresolved. The CDR3 covers 12 residues. The germline gives CDR1 MNHEY, CDR2 SVGEGT. The V end lost 5 bases, the J end lost 5 bases, and 10 bases lay between the germline ends. The CDR3 bases are TGTGCCAGCAGTCGAGTGGGGAACGAGCAGTACTTC. Its protein is CASSRVGNEQYF.

The chain employs TRBV7-7 and TRBJ2-5; no definite D call. Germline V gene data show CDR1 as SSHAT and CDR2 as FNYEAQ (reference sequence). Trimming shortened V by 5 bases and J by 0 bases, and 10 bases separated the two germline ends. The CDR3 consists of 14 residues. The CDR3 spells CASSPQRYQETQYF. CDR3 DNA: TGTGCCAGCAGCCCCCAACGGTACCAAGAGACCCAGTACTTC. Based on the CDR3 plus reference TRBV7-7 and TRBJ2-5, the full variable domain is GAGVSQSPRYKVTKRGQDVTLRCDPISSHATLYWYQQALGQGPEFLTYFNYEAQPDKSGLPSDRFSAERPEGSISTLTIQRTEQRDSAMYRCASSPQRYQETQYFGPGTRLLVL.

This clonotype was seen at least ten times. The chain has TRBV9 and TRBJ2-5, with 11 nucleotides matching TRBD2. Trimming cost V 0 bases and J 5 bases; bases outside gene matches: 9. Germline-derived CDR1 and CDR2 are SGDLS and YYNGEE. The CDR3 is made up of 17 amino acids. The CDR3 DNA follows: TGTGCCAGCAGCGTAGGTAGCGGGGGGGCCCACCGGGAGACCCAGTACTTC. Translating gives CASSVGSGGAHRETQYF.

J is TRBJ2-7 and V is TRBV20-1, with D tentatively TRBD1 or TRBD2 (5 bases each). This CDR3 contains 13 residues. Deletions cut 3 bases from V and 2 bases from J, with 11 bases between. The germline gives CDR1 DFQATT, CDR2 SNEGSKA (reference sequence). The CDR3 region is CSARGRKAYEQYF. DNA for the CDR3: TGCAGTGCTAGGGGACGGAAAGCCTACGAGCAGTACTTC.

This clonotype was detected a few times. The rearrangement joins TRBV29-1 to TRBJ1-4; D unresolved. Trimming stripped 1 base from V and 4 bases from J, with 4 bases between. The CDR3 runs 12 residues. CDR1 SQVTM and CDR2 ANQGSEA come from the germline V gene. The CDR3: CSVEAGNEKLFF. For the CDR3, the DNA is TGCAGCGTTGAAGCCGGTAATGAAAAACTGTTTTTT.

This clonotype was detected once. A junction boundary mismatches the germline segment, possibly from a read error. This chain joins TRBV24-1 and TRBJ2-3; 9 bases agree with TRBD2. The CDR3 consists of 19 residues. Germline-derived CDR1 and CDR2 are KGHDR and SFDVKD. CDR3 sequence reads: CPTSDRWLDSGSGADTQYF. The CDR3 nucleotides are TGTCCCACCAGTGATCGGTGGTTGGATAGCGGGAGTGGTGCAGATACGCAGTATTTT.

As to this clonotype: A much larger clonotype is one base distant, so this may be a read error. No conserved phenylalanine or tryptophan ends this CDR3, so it is likely a read error. V gene TRBV20-1 combines with J gene TRBJ1-2; possible D gene TRBD1, 5 bases. This CDR3 contains 12 residues. Trimming removed 5 bases at V and 7 bases at J, with 14 bases between. The germline V gene encodes CDR1 DFQATT and CDR2 SNEGSKA (reference sequence). The CDR3 loop is CSALGGTRGYTL. In DNA, the CDR3 is TGCAGTGCTCTGGGGGGGACTCGTGGCTACACCCTC.

This clonotype has a handful of counts. This chain uses TRBV12-3 or TRBV12-4 with TRBJ2-2, with 16 positions matching TRBD2. J was trimmed by 5 bases and V by 7 bases; bases with no gene match: 10. CDR3 length: 18 residues. Here the CDR3 reads CASTSLPGLAGGTGELFF. As DNA, the CDR3 is TGTGCCAGCACCTCACTCCCGGGACTAGCGGGGGGGACCGGGGAGCTGTTTTTT.

This chain joins TRBV29-1 and TRBJ2-3, with D perhaps TRBD2 (6 bases). The CDR3 has 14 amino acids. Trimming shortened V by 4 bases and J by 0 bases, and 11 bases separated the two germline ends. Germline-derived CDR1 and CDR2 are SQVTM and ANQGSEA. CDR3 protein: CSVVRGLSTDTQYF. In DNA, the CDR3 is TGCAGCGTTGTACGGGGACTCAGCACAGATACGCAGTATTTT.

A few counts support this clonotype. The CDR3 DNA reads TGTGCCACCCCGGCCTACGAGCAGTACTTC. It specifies CATPAYEQYF. J is TRBJ2-7 and V is TRBV24-1; D uncertain. Germline loops: CDR1 KGHDR, CDR2 SFDVKD. This CDR3 is built from 10 residues. Trimming removed 9 bases at V and 2 bases at J, with 4 bases between.

The sample holds a few counts of this clonotype. This chain connects TRBV2 to TRBJ1-6; D possibly corresponds to TRBD1 (6 bases). CDR3 length: 12 amino acids. Germline values: CDR1 SNHLY, CDR2 FYNNEI. V dropped 10 bases and J dropped 9 bases, with 13 bases sitting between them. For the CDR3, the DNA is TGTGCCAAACAGGGATCTAGTTCACCCCTCCACTTT. Protein product: CAKQGSSSPLHF. The entire variable domain, with the rest obtained from reference TRBV2 and TRBJ1-6, is as follows: EPEVTQTPSHQVTQMGQEVILRCVPISNHLYFYWYRQILGQKVEFLVSFYNNEISEKSEIFDDQFSVERPDGSNFTLKIRSTKLEDSAMYFCAKQGSSSPLHFGNGTRLTVT.

The chain employs TRBV7-3 and TRBJ2-7, with 8 positions matching TRBD2. The CDR3 loop spans 14 amino acids. Germline V gene sequence: CDR1 SGHTA, CDR2 FQGTGA. V lost 1 base to trimming and J lost 7 bases; unmatched junction nucleotides: 6. CDR3 loop: CASSLRRGDGEQYF. In nucleotides, the CDR3 is TGTGCCAGCAGCTTAAGGCGGGGGGACGGGGAGCAGTACTTC.

This chain links TRBV29-1 with TRBJ2-2; no clear D gene. Between the trimmed V and J ends, which lost 5 bases and 3 bases, there was a span of 13 bases. This CDR3 contains 14 residues. The germline V gene encodes CDR1 SQVTM and CDR2 ANQGSEA. The CDR3 sequence: CSVRVGLHTGELFF. The CDR3 DNA reads as TGCAGCGTTCGAGTAGGGCTGCACACCGGGGAGCTGTTTTTT.

This clonotype was seen at least ten times. The chain combines TRBV3-1 with TRBJ2-7; D gene ambiguous. Trimming removed 1 base from V and 7 bases from J, with 8 bases in between. Germline values: CDR1 LGHDT, CDR2 YNNKEL (reference sequence). The CDR3 contains 12 residues. The chain's CDR3 is CASSQAAKEQYF. For the CDR3, the DNA is TGTGCCAGCAGCCAAGCGGCGAAGGAGCAGTACTTC.

The chain recombines TRBV10-1 with TRBJ1-4; D not resolved. V was pared by 0 bases and J by 0 bases, with 8 bases between. Germline V gene sequence: CDR1 WNHNN, CDR2 SYGVQD (reference sequence). The CDR3 extends over 16 amino acids. CDR3 region: CASSESISPTNEKLFF. In DNA, the CDR3 is TGCGCCAGCAGTGAGTCGATCAGTCCAACTAATGAAAAACTGTTTTTT.

This clonotype was seen more than once but under ten times. The genes are TRBV6-1 and TRBJ2-7; perhaps TRBD1 as D (6 bases). V was clipped by 6 bases and J by 3 bases, with 12 bases between them. This CDR3 comprises 13 residues. Germline V gene data show CDR1 as MNHNS and CDR2 as SASEGT. CDR3 bases: TGTGCCAGCAGCCACGGACAGATCTACGAGCAGTACTTC. It encodes CASSHGQIYEQYF.

This rearrangement joins TRBV7-2 to TRBJ1-1; perhaps TRBD1 as D (5 bases). The V gene lost 5 bases and the J gene lost 6 bases, with 19 bases spanning the gap. In germline, CDR1 is SGHTA, CDR2 FQGNSA. The CDR3 spans 15 residues. The CDR3 nucleotides are TGTGCCAGCAGCACCTTGGGGGGATCCCGGGCTGAAGCTTTCTTT. This codes for CASSTLGGSRAEAFF.

As concerns this clonotype: A much larger clone sits a single nucleotide away, making a read error possible. The chain links TRBV7-9 to TRBJ2-2; the D gene could be TRBD1 or TRBD2 (5 bases each). Germline V gene data show CDR1 as SEHNR and CDR2 as FQNEAQ (reference sequence). The CDR3 is made up of 14 amino acids. CDR3 sequence (DNA): TGTGCCAGCAGGTCCTGGGGGAACACCGGGGAGCGGTTTTTT. Its protein is CASRSWGNTGERFF.

This clonotype was seen once. The chain joins TRBV2 to TRBJ1-1; D gene uncertain. Trimming shortened V by 8 bases and J by 5 bases, and 18 bases separated the two germline ends. CDR1 and CDR2 from the germline V gene are SNHLY and FYNNEI. The CDR3 has 14 amino acids. The CDR3 protein is CASSPNKTKTEAFF. CDR3 bases: TGTGCCAGCTCACCTAATAAGACGAAGACTGAAGCTTTCTTT.

The chain links TRBV10-2 to TRBJ2-2, with D possibly called TRBD1 or TRBD2 (5 bases each). The CDR3 runs 11 residues. CDR1 is WSHSY and CDR2 is SAAADI in the germline V gene. With 10 bases removed from V and 6 bases from J, the gap between germline ends came to 9 bases. CDR3: CATVGAGELFF. In DNA, the CDR3 is TGCGCCACCGTGGGGGCCGGGGAGCTGTTTTTT.

The genes are TRBV29-1 and TRBJ1-3; perhaps TRBD1 as D (5 bases). The germline V gene encodes CDR1 SQVTM and CDR2 ANQGSEA. This CDR3 spans 14 amino acids. V was cut by 3 bases and J by 8 bases, with 17 bases left in between. CDR3 amino acids: CSVDGGYMGYTIYF. CDR3 DNA: TGCAGCGTTGACGGGGGTTATATGGGATACACCATATATTTT.

This chain joins TRBV24-1 and TRBJ2-1; D possibly corresponds to TRBD1 (5 bases). V lost 0 bases and J lost 13, with 9 bases in between. Germline V gives CDR1 KGHDR, CDR2 SFDVKD. CDR3 length: 12 residues. The CDR3 DNA reads as TGTGCCACCAGTGATTTGGACAGCCCTCAGTTCTTC. Translated: CATSDLDSPQFF.

This clonotype is medium-sized by share. The chain joins TRBV10-3 to TRBJ2-2; no definite D call. Trimming stripped 6 bases from V and 5 bases from J, with 10 bases between. Germline V gene data show CDR1 as ENHRY and CDR2 as SYGVKD. The CDR3 length is 13 residues. The CDR3 protein is CAIRPKSTGELFF. DNA for the CDR3: TGTGCCATCAGACCTAAGAGTACCGGGGAGCTGTTTTTT.